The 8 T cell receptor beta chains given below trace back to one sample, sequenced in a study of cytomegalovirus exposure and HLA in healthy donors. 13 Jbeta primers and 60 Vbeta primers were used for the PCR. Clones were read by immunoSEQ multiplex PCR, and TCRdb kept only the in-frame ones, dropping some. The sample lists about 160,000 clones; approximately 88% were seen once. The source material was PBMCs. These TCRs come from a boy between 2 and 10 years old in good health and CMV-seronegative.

In nucleotides, the CDR3 is TGTGCCAGTTACTTTCTAGCGGGAGGAAGCAATGAGCAGTTCTTC. It codes for CASYFLAGGSNEQFF. The chain employs TRBV13 and TRBJ2-1; 11 bases agree with TRBD2. Germline values: CDR1 PRHDT, CDR2 FYEKMQ (reference sequence). The trim removed 9 bases at V and 6 bases at J, leaving 10 bases unmatched. The CDR3 sequence is 15 residues long.

The CDR3 loop is CASSPRTGHDRQPQHF. The CDR3, as DNA: TGTGCCAGTAGCCCTAGGACAGGTCATGACAGACAGCCCCAGCATTTT. The chain employs TRBV19 and TRBJ1-5, with 7 positions matching TRBD1. The CDR3 length is 16 residues. J gave up 7 bases and V 6 bases, and 15 bases lay outside the gene matches. Per germline, CDR1 LNHDA and CDR2 SQIVND (reference sequence).

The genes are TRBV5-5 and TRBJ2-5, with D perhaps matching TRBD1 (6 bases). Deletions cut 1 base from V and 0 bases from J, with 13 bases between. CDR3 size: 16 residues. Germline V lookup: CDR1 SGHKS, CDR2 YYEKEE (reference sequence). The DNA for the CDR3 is TGTGCCAGCAGCTTGAGGATGGCAGGGGACCAAGAGACCCAGTACTTC. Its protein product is CASSLRMAGDQETQYF.

CDR3 in amino acids: CASSLGTGGSTEAFF. The CDR3 DNA follows: TGTGCCAGTAGCCTGGGGACAGGGGGATCGACTGAAGCTTTCTTT. The chain employs TRBV19 and TRBJ1-1; 11 bases align to TRBD1. V was pared by 6 bases and J by 5 bases, with 8 bases of the junction left unmatched. The germline CDR1 and CDR2 sequences are LNHDA and SQIVND (reference sequence). The CDR3 has 15 amino acids.

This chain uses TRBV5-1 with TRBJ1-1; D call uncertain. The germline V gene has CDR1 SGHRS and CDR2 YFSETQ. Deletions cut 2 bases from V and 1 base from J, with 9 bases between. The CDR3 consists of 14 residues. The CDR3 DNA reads TGCGCCAGCAGCTTTCGCGGCTCGAACACTGAAGCTTTCTTT. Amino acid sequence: CASSFRGSNTEAFF.

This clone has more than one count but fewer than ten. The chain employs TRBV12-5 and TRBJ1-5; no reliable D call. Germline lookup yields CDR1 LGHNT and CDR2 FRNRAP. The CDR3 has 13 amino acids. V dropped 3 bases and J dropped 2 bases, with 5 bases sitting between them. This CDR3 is CASGFGGNQPQHF. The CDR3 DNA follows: TGTGCTAGTGGTTTCGGGGGCAATCAGCCCCAGCATTTT.

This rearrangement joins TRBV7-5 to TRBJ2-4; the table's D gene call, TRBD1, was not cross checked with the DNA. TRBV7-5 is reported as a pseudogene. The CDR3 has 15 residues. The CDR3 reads CARSCPPDRVDIQYF. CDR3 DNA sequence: TGTGCCAGAAGCTGCCCACCTGACAGGGTGGACATTCAGTACTTC.

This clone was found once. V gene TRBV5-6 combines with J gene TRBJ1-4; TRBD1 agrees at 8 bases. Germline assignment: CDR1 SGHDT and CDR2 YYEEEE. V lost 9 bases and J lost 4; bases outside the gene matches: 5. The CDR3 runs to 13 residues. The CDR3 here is CAISGGINEKLFF. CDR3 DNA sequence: TGTGCCATCTCAGGGGGCATTAATGAAAAACTGTTTTTT.